The text below deals with one TCR beta chain. The data belong to a study of shared clonotypes between healthy human individuals. Trimming removed 0 bases at V and 10 bases at J, with 8 bases between. The CDR3 runs to 12 residues. CDR1 is SGHRS and CDR2 is YFSETQ in the germline V gene. Generated by immunoSEQ multiplex PCR, the TCRdb table keeps only in-frame clones and is missing some. The sample contains 400,000 to 600,000 clones, 90% to 97% of which appear only once. This rearrangement joins TRBV5-1 to TRBJ2-1; no reliable D call. Specimen: naive CD4+ T cells sorted from blood. The subset was: CD45RA+ positively selected. The receptor's source is a woman aged 25 to 45 in good health. The CDR3 loop is CASSLASREQFF. CDR3 bases: TGCGCCAGCAGCTTGGCCTCCCGAGAGCAGTTCTTC.